This is a list of T cell receptor beta chains from one sample in a study of blood T cell repertoires in COVID-19. Repertoires were generated with immunoSEQ multiplex PCR, while TCRdb's copy carries only in-frame clones and drops some. The data hold approximately 120,000 clones, with about 90% observed a single time. Sequenced sample: peripheral blood. These receptors all stem from a man aged 45 to 65 with COVID-19, enrolled during active disease. The CDR3 runs from the conserved cysteine through the conserved F or W. The D gene is left open where the match is weak.

D gene: TRBD2
V gene: TRBV9
CDR3 protein: CASSAGLDPDTQYF

D gene: TRBD2
V gene: TRBV7-2
CDR3 protein: CASSPTHTSGGDNEQFF

D gene: .
V gene: TRBV9
CDR3 protein: CASSIVTGAEAFF

D gene: .
V gene: TRBV9
CDR3 protein: CASSVGRVQETQYF

D gene: .
V gene: TRBV5-6
CDR3 protein: CASSLGGPRDYYGYTF

D gene: .
V gene: TRBV5-1
CDR3 protein: CASSLEAGYYGYTF

D gene: .
V gene: TRBV6-2/TRBV6-3
CDR3 protein: CASSSGNQPQHF

D gene: TRBD2
V gene: TRBV5-1
CDR3 protein: CASSWAGGSSYEQYF

D gene: .
V gene: TRBV4-2
CDR3 protein: CASSQSATYNEQFF

D gene: TRBD1
V gene: TRBV11-2
CDR3 protein: CASSLRDRGIRDEQFF

D gene: TRBD2
V gene: TRBV27
CDR3 protein: CASSFSGGTGATTQYF

D gene: .
V gene: TRBV19
CDR3 protein: CASSIRGREKLFF

D gene: .
V gene: TRBV19
CDR3 protein: CASSIGNQPQHF

D gene: .
V gene: TRBV21-1
CDR3 protein: CASSRPTDRVEVDEQFF

D gene: TRBD1
V gene: TRBV11-3
CDR3 protein: CASSRTGDTGELFF

D gene: .
V gene: TRBV2
CDR3 protein: CASKGHPPSYTF

D gene: .
V gene: TRBV3-1/TRBV3-2
CDR3 protein: CASSQAGLNERTGELFF

D gene: .
V gene: TRBV23-1
CDR3 protein: CASSQGPGREFYGYTF

D gene: TRBD1
V gene: TRBV6-5
CDR3 protein: CASRQTGASDEQYF

D gene: TRBD1
V gene: TRBV30
CDR3 protein: CAWSSGTGYSSIF

D gene: TRBD1
V gene: TRBV3-1/TRBV3-2
CDR3 protein: CASSPGQGGDTQYF

D gene: .
V gene: TRBV9
CDR3 protein: CASSVGPPGNYGYTF

D gene: TRBD1
V gene: TRBV18
CDR3 protein: CASSPRTGGGTDTQYF

D gene: .
V gene: TRBV18
CDR3 protein: CASSPPPGATPSYNEQFF

D gene: .
V gene: TRBV6-6
CDR3 protein: CASRLEGNSGNTIYF

D gene: .
V gene: TRBV15
CDR3 protein: CATSRRGREEAFF

D gene: .
V gene: TRBV7-2
CDR3 protein: CASSQQASTDTQYF

D gene: .
V gene: TRBV24-1
CDR3 protein: CATSDPGRNYGYTF

D gene: TRBD2
V gene: TRBV11-2
CDR3 protein: CASSFGTSGRTSNEQFF

D gene: .
V gene: TRBV7-2
CDR3 protein: CASSPPTGQNTGELFF

D gene: TRBD2
V gene: TRBV5-4
CDR3 protein: CASSLGGLADFTDTQYF

D gene: TRBD1
V gene: TRBV28
CDR3 protein: CASSLPTGGKKNIQYF

D gene: TRBD2
V gene: TRBV7-8
CDR3 protein: CASSFGAVAGGPWYEQYF

D gene: TRBD1
V gene: TRBV7-9
CDR3 protein: CASSFSGQGYNEQFF

D gene: TRBD1
V gene: TRBV5-1
CDR3 protein: CASSLGQGSNEQFF

D gene: .
V gene: TRBV2
CDR3 protein: CASSEGSNEQFF

D gene: .
V gene: TRBV5-4
CDR3 protein: CASSLGRNQPQHF

D gene: .
V gene: TRBV6-2/TRBV6-3
CDR3 protein: CASSYQEETQYF

D gene: .
V gene: TRBV6-6
CDR3 protein: CASRQLDTQYF

D gene: TRBD2
V gene: TRBV18
CDR3 protein: CASSPASGGNTGELFF

D gene: TRBD1
V gene: TRBV28
CDR3 protein: CASSRGQGWQNTEAFF

D gene: TRBD1
V gene: TRBV30
CDR3 protein: CALDRGKGEQYF

D gene: TRBD2
V gene: TRBV28
CDR3 protein: CASSPGLAGADTQYF

D gene: .
V gene: TRBV29-1
CDR3 protein: CSVRLGAYEQYF

D gene: .
V gene: TRBV3-1/TRBV3-2
CDR3 protein: CASSQDNQGREKLFF

D gene: .
V gene: TRBV4-1
CDR3 protein: CASSQVGAGSSTDTQYF

D gene: TRBD1
V gene: TRBV7-2
CDR3 protein: CASRQGTVGNSPLHF

D gene: TRBD1
V gene: TRBV10-3
CDR3 protein: CATQGGQHTEAFF

D gene: TRBD1
V gene: TRBV7-2
CDR3 protein: CASSVGQGLGTFF

D gene: .
V gene: TRBV7-9
CDR3 protein: CASSFAGLNTEAFF

D gene: TRBD2
V gene: TRBV18
CDR3 protein: CASSPMIAGDPGELFF

D gene: .
V gene: TRBV28
CDR3 protein: CASSYPSGLSETQYF

D gene: .
V gene: TRBV7-2
CDR3 protein: CASSLWPGGYGYTF

D gene: .
V gene: TRBV3-1/TRBV3-2
CDR3 protein: CASSHPPGSVGTEAFF